The clone carrying this T cell receptor (beta chain) was seen only a few times. Its specificity is unknown. Treatment given: approximately nine-day PBMC culture with coronavirus spike peptide pools or control peptides (ViraFEST assay). Peptide pool stimulation in ViraFEST expanded antigen-specific T cells, whose TCRs were then sequenced. The CDR3 totals 15 residues. J was trimmed by 13 bases and V by 3 bases; bases with no gene match: 13. In germline, CDR1 is LNHDA, CDR2 SQIVND (reference sequence). An Oncomine TCR Beta short-read assay was used to sequence the DNA from cultured CD4+ T cells. TCRdb processed the PCR reads anew with MiXCR; each CDR3 protein has one entry. The profile shows some 8,100 distinct CDR3 sequences, approximately 46% of them singletons. This sample was included in a study of vaccination and CD4 T cells after COVID-19. Study-wide results and caveats: In convalescent patients, 304 of 307 vaccine-specific clones were spike mono-reactive.

The genes are TRBV19 and TRBJ2-2; 8 positions match TRBD2. Sequenced: CD4+ T cells from blood, cultured in vitro. The sequence was collected from a human donor who had recovered from COVID-19. CDR3 in amino acids: CASSIGAGAPQVLFF. Here the CDR3 DNA reads TGTGCCAGTAGTATTGGAGCGGGAGCCCCCCAGGTGCTGTTTTTT.